This record covers a single T cell receptor (beta chain). The antigen remains undetermined. Over several immunoSEQ plates, each subset's genomic DNA was distributed in even portions. The data were produced by immunoSEQ multiplex PCR, yet TCRdb's version contains in-frame clones alone and is incomplete. The table includes 1.4 million or so clones, less than 99% detected once. None of the donors, who were healthy HIV-negative adults, had recently had acute infections or vaccinations. The sample is drawn from a study of shared clonotypes between healthy human individuals. Study-wide results and caveats: Exclusively blood specimens were collected; tissue repertoires likely differ.

The CDR3 loop spans 14 amino acids. Material for sequencing was naive CD4+ T cells sorted from blood. Subset defined: CD45RA+ positively selected. The chain links TRBV21-1 to TRBJ2-1; the D call of TRBD2 is as the table states it, not checked on the DNA. TRBV21-1 is a recognized pseudogene. The clonotype originates from a man aged 25 to 40 in good health. This CDR3 reads CASSSRTSSNEQFF. CDR3 DNA: TGTGCCAGCAGCTCCAGGACTAGTAGTAATGAGCAGTTCTTC.